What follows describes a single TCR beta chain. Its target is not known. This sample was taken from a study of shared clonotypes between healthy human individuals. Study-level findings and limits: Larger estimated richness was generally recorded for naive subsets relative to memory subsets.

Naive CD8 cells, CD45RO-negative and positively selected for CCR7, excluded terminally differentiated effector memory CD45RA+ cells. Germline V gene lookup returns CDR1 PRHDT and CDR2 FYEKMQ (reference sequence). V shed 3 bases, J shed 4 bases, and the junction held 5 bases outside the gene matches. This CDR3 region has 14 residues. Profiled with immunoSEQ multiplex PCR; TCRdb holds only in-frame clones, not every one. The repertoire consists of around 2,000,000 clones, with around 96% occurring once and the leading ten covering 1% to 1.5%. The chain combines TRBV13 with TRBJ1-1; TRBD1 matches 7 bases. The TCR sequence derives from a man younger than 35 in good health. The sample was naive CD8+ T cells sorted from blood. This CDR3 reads CASSFATGPTEAFF. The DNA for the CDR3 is TGTGCCAGCAGCTTCGCGACAGGGCCCACTGAAGCTTTCTTT.